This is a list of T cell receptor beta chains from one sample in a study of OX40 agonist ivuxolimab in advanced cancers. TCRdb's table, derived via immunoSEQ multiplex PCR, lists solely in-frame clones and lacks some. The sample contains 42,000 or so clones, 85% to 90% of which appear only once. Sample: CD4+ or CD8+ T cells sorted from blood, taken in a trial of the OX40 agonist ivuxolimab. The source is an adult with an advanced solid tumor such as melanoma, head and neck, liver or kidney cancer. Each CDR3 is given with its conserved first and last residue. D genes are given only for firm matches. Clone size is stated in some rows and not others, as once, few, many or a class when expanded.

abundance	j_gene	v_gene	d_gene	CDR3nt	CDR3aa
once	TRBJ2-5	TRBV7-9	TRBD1	TGTGCCAGCAGCTTAGGACAGGGTTACCAAGAGACCCAGTACTTC	CASSLGQGYQETQYF
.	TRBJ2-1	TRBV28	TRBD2	TGTGCCAGCAGTCCCACCCCGAACCCAAGACTAGCGGGGGAGTTCTTC	CASSPTPNPRLAGEFF
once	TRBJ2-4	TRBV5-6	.	TGTGCCAGCAGCCCCAGACAAAACATTCAGTACTTC	CASSPRQNIQYF
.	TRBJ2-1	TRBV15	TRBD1	TGTGCCACCAGCATAACCGGGACAGGGATTATCAATGAGCAGTTCTTC	CATSITGTGIINEQFF
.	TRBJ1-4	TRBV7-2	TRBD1	TGTGCCAGCAGCCGCGAGACCGGGACAGGGAATGAAAAACTGTTTTTT	CASSRETGTGNEKLFF
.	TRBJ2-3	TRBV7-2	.	TGTGCCAGCAGCCCGACTAACACAGATACGCAGTATTTT	CASSPTNTDTQYF
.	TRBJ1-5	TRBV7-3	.	TGTGCCAGCAGCTTATCCCCCGGTCAGCCCCAGCATTTT	CASSLSPGQPQHF
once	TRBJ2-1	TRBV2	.	TGTGCCAGCAGTGTTGGGGTGACGTTCGACAATGAGCAGTTCTTC	CASSVGVTFDNEQFF
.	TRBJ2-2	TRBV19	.	TGTGCCAGTAGTCCTCTTGGGACCCGAGGGTCCGGGGAGCTGTTTTTT	CASSPLGTRGSGELFF
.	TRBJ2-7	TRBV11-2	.	TGTGCCAGCAGCTCCTCCGACGGAAGCTACGAGCAGTACTTC	CASSSSDGSYEQYF
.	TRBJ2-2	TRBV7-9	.	TGTGCCAGCAGCTCCCCCAGGACTCCGAACACCGGGGAGCTGTTTTTT	CASSSPRTPNTGELFF
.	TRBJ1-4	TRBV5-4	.	TGTGCCAGCAGCTTGGGGGGGGTGACTAATGAAAAACTGTTTTTT	CASSLGGVTNEKLFF
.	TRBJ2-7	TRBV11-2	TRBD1	TGTGCCAGCAGCTTCGGACAGGGCTACGAGCAGTACTTC	CASSFGQGYEQYF
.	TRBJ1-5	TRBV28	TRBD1	TGTGCCAGCAGTTCACACCGGGACAGCGATAGCAATCAGCCCCAGCATTTT	CASSSHRDSDSNQPQHF
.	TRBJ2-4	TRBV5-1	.	TGCGCCAGCAGCTTCGACGTAGGGATGGCCAAAAACATTCAGTACTTC	CASSFDVGMAKNIQYF
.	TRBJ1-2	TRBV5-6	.	TGTGCCAGCAGCTCCAGGTTCTATGGTTACACCTTC	CASSSRFYGYTF
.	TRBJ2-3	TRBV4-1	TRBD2	TGCGCCAGCAGCTCCGCCGGGACTAACACAGATACGCAGTATTTT	CASSSAGTNTDTQYF
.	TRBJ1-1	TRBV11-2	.	TGTGCCAGCAGCCCCACAGGGCGGGGCACTGAAGCTTTCTTT	CASSPTGRGTEAFF
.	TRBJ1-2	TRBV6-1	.	TGTGCCAGCAGTGAATCCGAAGGGTATGGCTACACCTTC	CASSESEGYGYTF
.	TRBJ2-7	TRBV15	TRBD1	TGTGCCACCAGCAGATCAGCCGGGACAGGGGGCCACGAGCAGTACTTC	CATSRSAGTGGHEQYF
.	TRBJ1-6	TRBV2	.	TGTGCCAGCATTCGCTCCTATAATTCACCCCTCCACTTT	CASIRSYNSPLHF